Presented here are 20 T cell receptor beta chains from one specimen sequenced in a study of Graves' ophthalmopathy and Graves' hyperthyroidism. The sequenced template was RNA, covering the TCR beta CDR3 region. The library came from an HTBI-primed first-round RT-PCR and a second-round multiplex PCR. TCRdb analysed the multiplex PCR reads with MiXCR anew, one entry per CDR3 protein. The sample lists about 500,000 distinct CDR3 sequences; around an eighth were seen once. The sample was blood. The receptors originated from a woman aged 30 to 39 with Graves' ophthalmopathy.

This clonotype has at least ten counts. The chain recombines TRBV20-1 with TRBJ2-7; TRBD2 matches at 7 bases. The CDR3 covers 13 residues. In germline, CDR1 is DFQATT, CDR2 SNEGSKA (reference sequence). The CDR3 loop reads CSVRGGRSYEQYF. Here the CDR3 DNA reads TGCAGCGTAAGGGGCGGGAGATCCTACGAGCAGTACTTC.

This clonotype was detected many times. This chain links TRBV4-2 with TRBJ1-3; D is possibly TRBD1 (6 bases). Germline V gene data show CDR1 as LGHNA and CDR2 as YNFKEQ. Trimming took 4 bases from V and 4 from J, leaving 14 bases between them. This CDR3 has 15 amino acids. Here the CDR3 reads CASSPFEGDGNTIYF. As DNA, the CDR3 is TGTGCCAGCAGCCCGTTTGAGGGGGACGGAAACACCATATATTTT.

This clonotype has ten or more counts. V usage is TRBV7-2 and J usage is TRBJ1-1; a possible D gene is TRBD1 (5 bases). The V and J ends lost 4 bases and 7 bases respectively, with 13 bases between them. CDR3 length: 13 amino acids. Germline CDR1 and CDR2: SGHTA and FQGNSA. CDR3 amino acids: CASSSVGAGEAFF. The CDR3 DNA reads TGTGCCAGCAGCTCAGTAGGGGCGGGTGAAGCTTTCTTT.

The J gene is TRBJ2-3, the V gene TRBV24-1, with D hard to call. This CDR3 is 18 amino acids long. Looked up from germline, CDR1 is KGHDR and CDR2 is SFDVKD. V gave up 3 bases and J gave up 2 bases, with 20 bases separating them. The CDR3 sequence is CATSDPIRTPNITDTQYF. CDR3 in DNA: TGTGCCACCAGTGATCCCATCCGGACCCCCAATATCACAGATACGCAGTATTTT.

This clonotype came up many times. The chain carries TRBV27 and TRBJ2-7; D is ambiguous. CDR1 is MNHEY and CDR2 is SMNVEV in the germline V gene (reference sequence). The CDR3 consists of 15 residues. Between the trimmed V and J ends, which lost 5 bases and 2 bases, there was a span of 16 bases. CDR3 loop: CASSPISPQPYEQYF. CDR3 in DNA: TGTGCCAGCAGTCCAATCTCGCCACAACCCTACGAGCAGTACTTC.

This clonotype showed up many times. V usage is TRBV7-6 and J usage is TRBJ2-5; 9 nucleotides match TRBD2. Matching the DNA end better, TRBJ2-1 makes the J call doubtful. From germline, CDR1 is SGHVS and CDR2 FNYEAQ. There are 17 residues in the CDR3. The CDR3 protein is CASSWGPTSGGSNEQFF. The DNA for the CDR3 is TGTGCCAGCAGCTGGGGACCGACTAGCGGAGGCAGCAATGAGCAGTTCTTC.

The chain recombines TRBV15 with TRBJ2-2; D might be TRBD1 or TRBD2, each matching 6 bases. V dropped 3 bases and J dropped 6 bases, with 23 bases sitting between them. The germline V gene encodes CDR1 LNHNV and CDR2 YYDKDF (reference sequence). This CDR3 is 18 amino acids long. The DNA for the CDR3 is TGTGCCACCAGCAGGGGAGGCAGGGGTGTCGATGGGGCCGGGGAGCTGTTTTTT. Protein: CATSRGGRGVDGAGELFF.

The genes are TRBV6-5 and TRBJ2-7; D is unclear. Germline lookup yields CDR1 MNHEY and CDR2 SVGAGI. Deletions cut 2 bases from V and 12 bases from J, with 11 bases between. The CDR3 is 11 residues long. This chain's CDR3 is CASSYKARWYF. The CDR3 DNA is TGTGCCAGCAGTTACAAGGCTAGATGGTACTTC.

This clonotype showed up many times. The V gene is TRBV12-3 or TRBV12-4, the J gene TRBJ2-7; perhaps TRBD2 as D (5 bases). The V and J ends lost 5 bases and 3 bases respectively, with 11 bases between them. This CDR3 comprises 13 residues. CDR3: CASSRTRDYEQYF. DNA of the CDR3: TGTGCCAGCAGTCGGACTCGGGACTACGAGCAGTACTTC.

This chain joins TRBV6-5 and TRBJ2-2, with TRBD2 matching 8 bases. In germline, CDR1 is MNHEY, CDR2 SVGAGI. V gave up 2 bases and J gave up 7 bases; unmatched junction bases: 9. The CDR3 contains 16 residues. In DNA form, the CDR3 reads TGTGCCAGCAGTTACACCTCCGGGACTAGAGTCGGGGAGCTGTTTTTT. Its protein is CASSYTSGTRVGELFF.

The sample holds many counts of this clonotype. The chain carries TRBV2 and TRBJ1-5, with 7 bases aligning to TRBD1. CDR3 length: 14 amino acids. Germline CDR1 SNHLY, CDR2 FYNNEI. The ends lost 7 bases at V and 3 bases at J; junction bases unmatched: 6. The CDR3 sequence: CASMGDSVNQPQHF. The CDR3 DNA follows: TGTGCCAGCATGGGGGACAGCGTCAATCAGCCCCAGCATTTT.

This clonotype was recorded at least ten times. The CDR3: CASGEDREAKNIQYF. The DNA of the CDR3 is TGCGCCAGCGGGGAGGACAGGGAGGCCAAAAACATTCAGTACTTC. The gene calls are TRBV5-1 and TRBJ2-4; 8 nucleotides line up with TRBD1. The CDR3 is 15 amino acids. CDR1 is SGHRS and CDR2 is YFSETQ in the germline V gene. J was trimmed by 1 base and V by 7 bases; bases with no gene match: 7.

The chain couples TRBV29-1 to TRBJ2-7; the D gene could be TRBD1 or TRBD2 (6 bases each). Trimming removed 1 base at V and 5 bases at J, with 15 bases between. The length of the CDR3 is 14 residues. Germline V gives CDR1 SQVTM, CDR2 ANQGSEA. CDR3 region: CSVEVPGGLDEQYF. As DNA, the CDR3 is TGCAGCGTTGAAGTTCCCGGGGGCTTAGACGAGCAGTACTTC.

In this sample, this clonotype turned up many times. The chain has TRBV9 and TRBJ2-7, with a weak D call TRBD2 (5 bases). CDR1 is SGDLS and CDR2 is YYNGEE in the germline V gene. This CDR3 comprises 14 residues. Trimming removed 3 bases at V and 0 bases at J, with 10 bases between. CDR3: CASSGTWGSYEQYF. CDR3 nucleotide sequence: TGTGCCAGCAGCGGGACTTGGGGCTCCTACGAGCAGTACTTC. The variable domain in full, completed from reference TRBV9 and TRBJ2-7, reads DSGVTQTPKHLITATGQRVTLRCSPRSGDLSVYWYQQSLDQGLQFLIQYYNGEERAKGNILERFSAQQFPDLHSELNLSSLELGDSALYFCASSGTWGSYEQYFGPGTRLTVT.

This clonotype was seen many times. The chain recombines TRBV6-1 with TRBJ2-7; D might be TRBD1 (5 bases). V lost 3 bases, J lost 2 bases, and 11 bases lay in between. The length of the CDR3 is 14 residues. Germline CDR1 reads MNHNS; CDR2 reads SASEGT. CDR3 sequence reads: CASSDLDSPYEQYF. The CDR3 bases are TGTGCCAGCAGTGACCTCGACAGCCCCTACGAGCAGTACTTC.

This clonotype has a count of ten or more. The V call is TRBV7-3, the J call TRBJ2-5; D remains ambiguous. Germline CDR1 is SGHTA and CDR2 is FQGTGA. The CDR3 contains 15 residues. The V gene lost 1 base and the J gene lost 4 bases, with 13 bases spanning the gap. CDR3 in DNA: TGTGCCAGCAGCTTAAAGGGCCGCATGGGAGAGACCCAGTACTTC. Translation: CASSLKGRMGETQYF.

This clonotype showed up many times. CDR3 region: CASSGLFTEAFF. DNA of the CDR3: TGTGCCAGCAGTGGACTTTTCACTGAAGCTTTCTTT. V gene TRBV6-4 combines with J gene TRBJ1-1; D gene unclear. V gave up 4 bases and J gave up 4 bases, with 7 bases separating them. This CDR3 spans 12 amino acids. Germline V CDR1 and CDR2: MRHNA, SNTAGT.

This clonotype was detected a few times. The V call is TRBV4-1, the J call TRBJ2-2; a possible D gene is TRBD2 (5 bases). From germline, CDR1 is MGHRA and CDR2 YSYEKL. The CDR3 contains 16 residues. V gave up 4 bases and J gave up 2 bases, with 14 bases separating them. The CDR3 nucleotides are TGCGCCAGCAGCCGCGTTTTCGGGATAAACACCGGGGAGCTGTTTTTT. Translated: CASSRVFGINTGELFF.

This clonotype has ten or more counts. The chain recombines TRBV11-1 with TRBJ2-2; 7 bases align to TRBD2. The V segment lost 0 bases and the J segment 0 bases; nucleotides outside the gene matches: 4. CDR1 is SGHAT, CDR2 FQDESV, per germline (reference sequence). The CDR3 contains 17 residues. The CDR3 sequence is CASSLAPGGANTGELFF. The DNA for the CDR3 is TGTGCCAGCAGCTTAGCGCCGGGAGGCGCGAACACCGGGGAGCTGTTTTTT.

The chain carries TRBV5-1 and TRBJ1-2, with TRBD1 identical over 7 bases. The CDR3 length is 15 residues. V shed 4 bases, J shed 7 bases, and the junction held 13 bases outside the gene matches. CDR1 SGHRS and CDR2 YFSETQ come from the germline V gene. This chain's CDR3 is CASSLQTDRAGGYTF. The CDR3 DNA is TGCGCCAGCAGCCTGCAAACTGACAGGGCGGGTGGCTACACCTTC.